The T cell receptor (beta chain) under discussion was sequenced for a study of Graves' ophthalmopathy and Graves' hyperthyroidism. Whole-study context: Specimen type is peripheral blood, obtained at initial diagnosis before any treatment.

Moderate-to-severe activity, CAS ≥3, NOSPECS ≥4 and a duration under 3 months were seen in donors with ophthalmopathy. Broader study findings: The blood repertoire also included most expanded thyroid clonotypes above 0.001 frequency.

Germline CDR1 and CDR2: SGHVS and FNYEAQ. The CDR3 is made up of 13 amino acids. The V gene end was trimmed by 7 bases and the J gene end by 3 bases; junction bases not matched to a gene: 5. This clonotype was observed at least ten times. The antigen remains unidentified. TCR beta CDR3 regions were amplified from RNA transcripts. The first-round RT-PCR employed HTBI primers together with the Qiagen OneStep RT-PCR kit. A multiplex PCR was then performed as the second round. TCRdb independently ran MiXCR on the multiplex PCR reads; one entry per CDR3 protein. Altogether 200,000 to 300,000 distinct CDR3 sequences are present, approximately 42% being singletons, with the ten largest covering over 40%.

This chain connects TRBV7-6 to TRBJ1-2; 7 bases line up with TRBD1. Sequencing used peripheral blood. The sequence was collected from an adult man with Graves' ophthalmopathy. The CDR3 DNA is TGTGCCAGCAACTTTGACAGGGACTATGGCTACACCTTC. It codes for CASNFDRDYGYTF.